These 8 T cell receptor beta chains came from one sample sequenced in a study of blood T cell repertoires in COVID-19. TCRdb's copy holds only in-frame clones and misses some; the assay was immunoSEQ multiplex PCR. The sample has some 48,000 clones, approximately 85% seen once. Sequenced input: peripheral blood. The source of these receptors is a man aged 50-60 years with active COVID-19.

The V call is TRBV29-1, the J call TRBJ1-6; tentative D call: TRBD1 (5 bases). The V gene lost 2 bases and the J gene lost 9 bases, with 11 bases spanning the gap. Germline values: CDR1 SQVTM, CDR2 ANQGSEA. The CDR3 spans 13 residues. In DNA, the CDR3 is TGCAGCGTTGAATGGCGGGACGGTTCACCCCTCCACTTT. This sequence encodes CSVEWRDGSPLHF.

The V gene is TRBV24-1, the J gene TRBJ2-1, with TRBD1 matching over 9 bases. From germline, CDR1 is KGHDR and CDR2 SFDVKD. V gave up 4 bases and J gave up 6 bases; unmatched junction bases: 3. The CDR3 has 14 amino acids. The CDR3 loop reads CATSDPGQGNEQFF. The CDR3 nucleotides are TGTGCCACCAGTGACCCGGGACAGGGCAATGAGCAGTTCTTC.

The CDR3 reads CASSQAVSGELFF. The CDR3 DNA follows: TGCGCCAGCAGCCAAGCGGTATCCGGGGAGCTGTTTTTT. This chain joins TRBV4-1 and TRBJ2-2, with D unresolved. The germline V and J ends were trimmed by 1 base and 6 bases, with 6 bases remaining between them. This CDR3 has 13 amino acids. The germline V gene encodes CDR1 MGHRA and CDR2 YSYEKL.

The V gene is TRBV4-1, the J gene TRBJ2-3; D is possibly TRBD2 (5 bases). This CDR3 contains 13 residues. Germline V gene data show CDR1 as MGHRA and CDR2 as YSYEKL. V dropped 8 bases and J dropped 0 bases, with 9 bases sitting between them. In DNA, the CDR3 is TGCGCCAGCCGGCAGCGGAGCACAGATACGCAGTATTTT. Translated: CASRQRSTDTQYF.

This chain links TRBV7-8 with TRBJ1-2, with 8 positions matching TRBD1. Germline assignment: CDR1 SGHVS and CDR2 FQNEAQ. CDR3 length equals 16 residues. The V gene end was trimmed by 5 bases and the J gene end by 4 bases; junction bases not matched to a gene: 12. CDR3 protein: CASSPPLRGRGYGYTF. As DNA, the CDR3 is TGTGCCAGCAGCCCACCTCTCAGGGGGCGCGGCTATGGCTACACCTTC.

This chain uses TRBV29-1 with TRBJ2-5, with D perhaps matching TRBD2 (5 bases). The CDR3 is 13 residues long. Germline assignment: CDR1 SQVTM and CDR2 ANQGSEA. The V end was cut by 0 bases, the J end by 5 bases, with 10 bases between. CDR3 nucleotides: TGCAGCGTTGAAGATCTTCGCGGGGAGACCCAGTACTTC. Residues: CSVEDLRGETQYF.

This chain uses TRBV19 with TRBJ2-5, with TRBD2 identical over 13 bases. From germline, CDR1 is LNHDA and CDR2 SQIVND (reference sequence). V lost 4 bases and J lost 0; bases outside the gene matches: 11. The CDR3 totals 19 residues. CDR3 sequence: CASSKRGTSGVVHQETQYF. As DNA, the CDR3 is TGTGCCAGTAGTAAGCGCGGGACTAGCGGGGTAGTACACCAAGAGACCCAGTACTTC.

The chain links TRBV5-1 to TRBJ2-3, with TRBD2 matching 7 bases. CDR1 SGHRS and CDR2 YFSETQ come from the germline V gene. After removal of 0 bases from V and 3 bases from J, the junction contained 13 bases not matched to a gene. This CDR3 is 18 amino acids long. The CDR3 nucleotides read TGCGCCAGCAGCTTGGGACCCCTCCGAGCGGGAAATACAGATACGCAGTATTTT. Residues: CASSLGPLRAGNTDTQYF.